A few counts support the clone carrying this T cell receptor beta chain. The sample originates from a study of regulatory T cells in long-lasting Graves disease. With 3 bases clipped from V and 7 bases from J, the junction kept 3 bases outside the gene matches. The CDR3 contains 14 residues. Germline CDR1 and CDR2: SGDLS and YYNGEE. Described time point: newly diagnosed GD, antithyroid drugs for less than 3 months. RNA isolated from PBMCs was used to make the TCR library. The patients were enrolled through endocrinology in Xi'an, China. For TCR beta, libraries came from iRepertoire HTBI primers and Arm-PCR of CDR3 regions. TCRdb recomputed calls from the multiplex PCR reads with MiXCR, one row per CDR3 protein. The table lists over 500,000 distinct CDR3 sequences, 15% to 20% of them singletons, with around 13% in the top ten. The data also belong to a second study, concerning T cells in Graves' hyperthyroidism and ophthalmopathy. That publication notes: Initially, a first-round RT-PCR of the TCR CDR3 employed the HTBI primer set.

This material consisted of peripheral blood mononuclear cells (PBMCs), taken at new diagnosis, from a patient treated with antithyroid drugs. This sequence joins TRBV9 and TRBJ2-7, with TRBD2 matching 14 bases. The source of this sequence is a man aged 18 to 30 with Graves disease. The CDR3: CASSGLAGGGEQYF. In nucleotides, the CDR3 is TGTGCCAGCAGCGGACTAGCGGGAGGGGGAGAGCAGTACTTC.